The entry that follows covers one T cell receptor beta chain sequence. The antigen is unknown. The germline gives CDR1 SGHNT, CDR2 YYREEE (reference sequence). V was cut by 10 bases and J by 0 bases, with 16 bases left in between. The CDR3 spans 15 residues. The data belong to a study of shared clonotypes between healthy human individuals. General study results and limits: Clonotype sharing among donors, it was expected, would be affected by sequencing depth.

Authors' data handling: From ImmunoSEQ came sequences covering only the junction and carrying no quality scores, so filtering differed. Assay used: immunoSEQ multiplex PCR; TCRdb lists only in-frame clones, some missing. For V, J and clone size, that table is used; D and trimming come from the DNA. Of hundreds of thousands of clones listed, about 96% are singletons. Sequencing used naive CD4+ T cells sorted from blood. As for subset: CD45RA+ positively selected. The chain uses TRBV5-4 and TRBJ2-2; a weak D match, TRBD2 (5 bases). The TCR was taken from a woman aged 25 to 39 in good health. CDR3 DNA: TGTGCCGCCAGCCGAGGGAACTCGAACACCGGGGAGCTGTTTTTT. This encodes CAASRGNSNTGELFF.